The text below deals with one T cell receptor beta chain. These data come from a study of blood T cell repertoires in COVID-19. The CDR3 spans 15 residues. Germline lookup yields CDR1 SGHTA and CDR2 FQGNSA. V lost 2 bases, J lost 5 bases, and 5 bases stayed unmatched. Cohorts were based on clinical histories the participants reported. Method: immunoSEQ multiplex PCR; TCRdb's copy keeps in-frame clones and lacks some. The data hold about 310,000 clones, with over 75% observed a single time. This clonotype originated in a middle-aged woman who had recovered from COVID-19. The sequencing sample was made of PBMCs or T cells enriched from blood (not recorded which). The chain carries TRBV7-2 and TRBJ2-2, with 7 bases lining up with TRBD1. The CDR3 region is CASSLTPGGTGELFF. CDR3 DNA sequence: TGTGCCAGCAGCTTAACTCCAGGGGGAACCGGGGAGCTGTTTTTT.